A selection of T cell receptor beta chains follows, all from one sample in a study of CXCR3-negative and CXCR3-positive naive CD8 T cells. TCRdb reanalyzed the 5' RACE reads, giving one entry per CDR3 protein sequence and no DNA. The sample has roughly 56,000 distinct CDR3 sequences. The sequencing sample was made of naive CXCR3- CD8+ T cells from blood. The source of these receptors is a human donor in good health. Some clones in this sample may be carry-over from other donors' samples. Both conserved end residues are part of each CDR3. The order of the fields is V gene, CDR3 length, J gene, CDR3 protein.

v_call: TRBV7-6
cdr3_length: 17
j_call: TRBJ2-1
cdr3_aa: CASSSPLRGSSYNEQFF

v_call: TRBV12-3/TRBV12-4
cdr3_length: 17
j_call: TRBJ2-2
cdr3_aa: CASSSGGSRLIAGELFF

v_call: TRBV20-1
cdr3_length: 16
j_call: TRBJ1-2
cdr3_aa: CSARDRGRLTNYGYTF

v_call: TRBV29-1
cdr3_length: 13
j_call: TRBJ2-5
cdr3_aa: CSADTGTMETQYF

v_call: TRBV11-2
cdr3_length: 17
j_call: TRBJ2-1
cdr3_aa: CASSSPPGQATYNEQFF

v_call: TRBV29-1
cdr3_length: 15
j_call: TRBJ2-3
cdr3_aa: CSVGGRTESTDTQYF

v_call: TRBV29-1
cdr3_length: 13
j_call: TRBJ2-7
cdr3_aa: CSVEGTGAYEQYF

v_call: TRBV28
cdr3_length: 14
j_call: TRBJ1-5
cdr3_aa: CASREIYSNQPQHF

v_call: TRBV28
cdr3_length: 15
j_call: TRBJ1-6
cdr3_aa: CASSLSGRGESPLHF

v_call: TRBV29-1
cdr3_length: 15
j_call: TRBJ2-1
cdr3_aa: CSVEDGNSEYNEQFF

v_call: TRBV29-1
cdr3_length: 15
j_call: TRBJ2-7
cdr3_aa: CSVLPPGGPPYEQYF

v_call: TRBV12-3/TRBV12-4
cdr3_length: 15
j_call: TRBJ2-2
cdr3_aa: CASRQGGGPTGELFF

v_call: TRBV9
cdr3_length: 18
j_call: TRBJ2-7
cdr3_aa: CASSVAPTSGGPPYEQYF

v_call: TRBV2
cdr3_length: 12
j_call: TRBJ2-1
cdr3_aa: CASSAWDNEQFF

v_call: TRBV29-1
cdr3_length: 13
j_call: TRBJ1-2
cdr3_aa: CSVYSNSRYGYTF

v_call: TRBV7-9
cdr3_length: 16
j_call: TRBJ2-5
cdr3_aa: CASSRTSGGSQETQYF

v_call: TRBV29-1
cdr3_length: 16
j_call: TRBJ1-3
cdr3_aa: CSVEMTGVSLGNTIYF

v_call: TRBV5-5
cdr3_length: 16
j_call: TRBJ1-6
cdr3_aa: CASSHGTGAGGSPLHF

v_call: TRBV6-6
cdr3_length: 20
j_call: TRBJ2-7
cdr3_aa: CASSSERLAGGAGSPYEQYF

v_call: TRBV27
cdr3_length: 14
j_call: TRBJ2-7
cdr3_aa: CASTPGTGGHEQYF

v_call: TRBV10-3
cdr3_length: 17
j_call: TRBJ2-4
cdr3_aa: CAIKLSEPDRGRYIQYF

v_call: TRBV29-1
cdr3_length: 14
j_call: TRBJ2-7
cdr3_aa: CSVGAQGAMYEQYF

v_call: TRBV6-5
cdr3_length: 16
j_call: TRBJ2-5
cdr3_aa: CASSYGLAGRGETQYF

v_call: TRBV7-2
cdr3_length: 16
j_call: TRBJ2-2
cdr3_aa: CASSLDRAPFTAELFF

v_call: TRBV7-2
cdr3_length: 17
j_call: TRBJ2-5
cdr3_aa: CASSLLGRRTEGETQYF

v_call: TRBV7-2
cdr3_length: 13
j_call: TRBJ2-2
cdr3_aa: CASSLTYTGELFF